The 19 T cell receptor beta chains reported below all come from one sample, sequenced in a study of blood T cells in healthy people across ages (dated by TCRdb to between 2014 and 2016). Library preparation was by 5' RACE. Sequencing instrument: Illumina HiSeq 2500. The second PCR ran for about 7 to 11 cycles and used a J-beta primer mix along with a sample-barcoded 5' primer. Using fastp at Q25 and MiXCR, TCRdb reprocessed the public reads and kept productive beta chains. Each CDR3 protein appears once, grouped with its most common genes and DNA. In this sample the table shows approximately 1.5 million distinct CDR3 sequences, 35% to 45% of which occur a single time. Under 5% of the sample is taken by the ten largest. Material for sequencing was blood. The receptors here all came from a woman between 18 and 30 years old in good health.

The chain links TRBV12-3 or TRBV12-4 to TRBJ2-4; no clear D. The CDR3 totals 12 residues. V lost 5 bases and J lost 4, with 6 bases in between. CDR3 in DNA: TGTGCCAGCAGTAAAATTAAAAACATTCAGTACTTC. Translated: CASSKIKNIQYF.

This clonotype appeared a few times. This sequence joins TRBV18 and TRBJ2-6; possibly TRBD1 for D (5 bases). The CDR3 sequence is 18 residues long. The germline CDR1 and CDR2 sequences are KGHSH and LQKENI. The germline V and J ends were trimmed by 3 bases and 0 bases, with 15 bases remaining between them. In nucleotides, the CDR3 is TGTGCCAGCTCACCGCTACAGGACCGATACTCTGGGGCCAACGTCCTGACTTTC. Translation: CASSPLQDRYSGANVLTF.

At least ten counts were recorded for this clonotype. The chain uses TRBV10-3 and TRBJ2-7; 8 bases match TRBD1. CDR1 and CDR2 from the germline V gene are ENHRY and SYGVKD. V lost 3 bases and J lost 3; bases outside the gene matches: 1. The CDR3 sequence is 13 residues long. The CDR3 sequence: CAISEQGGYEQYF. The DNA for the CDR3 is TGTGCCATCAGTGAACAGGGGGGCTACGAGCAGTACTTC.

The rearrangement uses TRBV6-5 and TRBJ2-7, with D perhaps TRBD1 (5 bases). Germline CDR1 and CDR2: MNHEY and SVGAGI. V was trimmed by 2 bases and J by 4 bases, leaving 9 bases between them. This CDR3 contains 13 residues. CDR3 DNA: TGTGCCAGCAGTTACCAAAAGGGGTACGAGCAGTACTTC. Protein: CASSYQKGYEQYF.

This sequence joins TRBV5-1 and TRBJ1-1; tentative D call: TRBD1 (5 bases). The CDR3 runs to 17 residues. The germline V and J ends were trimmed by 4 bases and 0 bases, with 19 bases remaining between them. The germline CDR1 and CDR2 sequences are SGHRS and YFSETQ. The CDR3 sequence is CASSPLRAGTMNTEAFF. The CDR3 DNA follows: TGCGCCAGCAGCCCACTAAGGGCAGGGACGATGAACACTGAAGCTTTCTTT. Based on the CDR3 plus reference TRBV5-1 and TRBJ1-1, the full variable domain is KAGVTQTPRYLIKTRGQQVTLSCSPISGHRSVSWYQQTPGQGLQFLFEYFSETQRNKGNFPGRFSGRQFSNSRSEMNVSTLELGDSALYLCASSPLRAGTMNTEAFFGQGTRLTVV.

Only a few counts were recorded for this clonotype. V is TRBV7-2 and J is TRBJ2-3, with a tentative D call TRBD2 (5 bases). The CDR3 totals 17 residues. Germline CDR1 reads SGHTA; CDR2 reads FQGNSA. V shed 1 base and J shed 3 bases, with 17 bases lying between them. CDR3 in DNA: TGTGCCAGCAGCTTAGATGGAAGGGCAACGGGGACAGATACGCAGTATTTT. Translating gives CASSLDGRATGTDTQYF.

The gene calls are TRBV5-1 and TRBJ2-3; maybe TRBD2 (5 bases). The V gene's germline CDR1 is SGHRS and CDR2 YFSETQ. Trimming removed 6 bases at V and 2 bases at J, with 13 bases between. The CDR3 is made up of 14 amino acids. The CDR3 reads CASTPPEVTDTQYF. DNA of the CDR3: TGCGCCAGCACGCCGCCGGAGGTCACAGATACGCAGTATTTT.

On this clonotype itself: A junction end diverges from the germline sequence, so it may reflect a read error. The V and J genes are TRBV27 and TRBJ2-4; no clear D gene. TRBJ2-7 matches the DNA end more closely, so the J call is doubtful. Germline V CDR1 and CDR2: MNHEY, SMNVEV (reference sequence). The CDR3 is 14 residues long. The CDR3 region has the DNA TGTGCCTGCAGTTTTGGAAGGTTGAACTACGAGCAGTACTTC. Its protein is CACSFGRLNYEQYF.

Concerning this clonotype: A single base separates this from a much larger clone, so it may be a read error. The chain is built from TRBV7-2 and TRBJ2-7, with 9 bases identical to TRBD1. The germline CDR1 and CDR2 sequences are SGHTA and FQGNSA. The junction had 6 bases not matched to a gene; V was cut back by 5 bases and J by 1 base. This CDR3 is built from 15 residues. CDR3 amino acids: CASSAGTGRSYEQYF. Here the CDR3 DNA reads TGTGCCAGCAGCGCCGGGACAGGGAGATCCTACGAGCAGTACTTC.

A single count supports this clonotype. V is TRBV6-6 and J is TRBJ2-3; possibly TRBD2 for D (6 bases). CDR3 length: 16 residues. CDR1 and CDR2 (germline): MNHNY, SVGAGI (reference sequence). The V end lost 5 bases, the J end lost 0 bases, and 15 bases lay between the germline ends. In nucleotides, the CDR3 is TGTGCCAGCAGTCACCAGACTAGGGAGAGCACAGATACGCAGTATTTT. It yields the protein CASSHQTRESTDTQYF.

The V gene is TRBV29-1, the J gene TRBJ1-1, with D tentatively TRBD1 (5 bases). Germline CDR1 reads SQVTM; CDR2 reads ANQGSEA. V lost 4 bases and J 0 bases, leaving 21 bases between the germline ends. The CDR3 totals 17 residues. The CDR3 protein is CSVAQGPDSTMNTEAFF. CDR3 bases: TGCAGCGTTGCCCAGGGCCCTGACTCTACTATGAACACTGAAGCTTTCTTT.

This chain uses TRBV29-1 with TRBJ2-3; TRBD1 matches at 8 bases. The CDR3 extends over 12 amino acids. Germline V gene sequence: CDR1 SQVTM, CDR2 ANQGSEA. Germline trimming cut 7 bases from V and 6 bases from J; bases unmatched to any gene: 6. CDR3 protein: CSADRGGDTQYF. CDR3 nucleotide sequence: TGCAGCGCCGACAGGGGCGGGGATACGCAGTATTTT.

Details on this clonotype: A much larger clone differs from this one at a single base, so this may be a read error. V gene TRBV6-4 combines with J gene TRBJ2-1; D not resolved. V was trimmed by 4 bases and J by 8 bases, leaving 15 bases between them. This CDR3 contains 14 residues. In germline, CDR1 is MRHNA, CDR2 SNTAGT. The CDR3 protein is CASSGSGEKDEQFF. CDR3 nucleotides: TGTGCCAGCAGTGGCTCGGGCGAAAAGGATGAGCAGTTCTTC.

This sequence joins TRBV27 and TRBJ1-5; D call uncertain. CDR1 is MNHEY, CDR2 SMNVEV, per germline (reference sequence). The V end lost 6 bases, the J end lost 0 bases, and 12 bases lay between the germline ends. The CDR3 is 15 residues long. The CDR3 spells CASSLLDGSNQPQHF. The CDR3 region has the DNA TGTGCCAGCAGCCTCCTGGACGGTAGCAATCAGCCCCAGCATTTT.

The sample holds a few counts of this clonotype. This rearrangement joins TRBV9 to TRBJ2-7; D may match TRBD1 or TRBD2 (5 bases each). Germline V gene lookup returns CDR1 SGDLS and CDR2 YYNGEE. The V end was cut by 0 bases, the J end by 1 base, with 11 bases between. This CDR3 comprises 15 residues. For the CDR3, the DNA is TGTGCCAGCAGCGTAGGTGGGACCGCATCCTACGAGCAGTACTTC. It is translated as CASSVGGTASYEQYF.

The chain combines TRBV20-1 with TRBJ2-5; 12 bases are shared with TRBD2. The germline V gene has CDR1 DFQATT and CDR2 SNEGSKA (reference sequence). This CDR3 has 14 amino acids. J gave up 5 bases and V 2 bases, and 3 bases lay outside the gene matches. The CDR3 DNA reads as TGCAGTGCTAGAAAGCTAGCGGGGGGGGAGACCCAGTACTTC. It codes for CSARKLAGGETQYF.

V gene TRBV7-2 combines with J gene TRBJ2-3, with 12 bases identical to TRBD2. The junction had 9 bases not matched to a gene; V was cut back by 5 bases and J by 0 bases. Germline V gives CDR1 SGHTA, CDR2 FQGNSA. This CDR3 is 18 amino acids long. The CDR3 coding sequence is TGTGCCAGCAGCAAAAGACTAGCGGGGGTCCCTAGCACAGATACGCAGTATTTT. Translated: CASSKRLAGVPSTDTQYF.

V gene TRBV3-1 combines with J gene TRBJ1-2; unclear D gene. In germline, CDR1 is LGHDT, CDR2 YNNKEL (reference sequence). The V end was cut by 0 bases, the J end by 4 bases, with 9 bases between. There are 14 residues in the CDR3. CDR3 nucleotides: TGTGCCAGCAGCCAAGATCTTTGGACCTATGGCTACACCTTC. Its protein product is CASSQDLWTYGYTF.

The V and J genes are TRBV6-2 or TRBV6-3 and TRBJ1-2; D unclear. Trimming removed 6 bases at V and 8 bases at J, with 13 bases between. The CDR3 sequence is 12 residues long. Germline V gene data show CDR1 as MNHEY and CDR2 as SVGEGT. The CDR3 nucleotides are TGTGCCAGCAGCACCAACGATTTGGGCTACACCTTC. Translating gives CASSTNDLGYTF.